This T cell receptor beta chain was recovered during a study of cytomegalovirus exposure and HLA in healthy donors. Looking at the study overall: T cells numbering about 200 million yielded 95 million to 140 million unique TCR beta sequences in an earlier analysis. HLA-typed donors were the source of about 85 million unique TCRs, which an early data release held.

PCR used 60 Vbeta primers and 13 Jbeta primers. Repertoires were generated with immunoSEQ multiplex PCR, while TCRdb's copy carries only in-frame clones and drops some. Seen here are some 150,000 clones, 80% observed once, and the top ten hold 1.2%. To note about this clone: What it binds is not known.

The CDR3 consists of 14 residues. The germline V gene has CDR1 LNHNV and CDR2 YYDKDF (reference sequence). After removal of 3 bases from V and 3 bases from J, the junction contained 3 bases not matched to a gene. Study observations and caveats: Among the most significant clusters, several appeared linked to common viral pathogens in a later analysis. Later work found most CMV-associated TCR beta chains apparently HLA-restricted.

This TCR was recovered from a female donor in good health and CMV-seronegative. The source material was PBMCs. The chain combines TRBV15 with TRBJ2-7; 9 bases map to TRBD2. As DNA, the CDR3 is TGTGCCACCAGCAGCGGGACTAGCATCTACGAGCAGTACTTC. Encoded protein: CATSSGTSIYEQYF.